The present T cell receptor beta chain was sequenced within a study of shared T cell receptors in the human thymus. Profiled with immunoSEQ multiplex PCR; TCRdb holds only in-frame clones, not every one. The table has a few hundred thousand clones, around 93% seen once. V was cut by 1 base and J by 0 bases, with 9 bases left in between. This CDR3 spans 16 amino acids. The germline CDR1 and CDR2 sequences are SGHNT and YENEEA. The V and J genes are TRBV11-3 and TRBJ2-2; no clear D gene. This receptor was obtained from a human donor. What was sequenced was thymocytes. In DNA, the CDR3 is TGTGCCAGCAGCTTAGTAGGAACAGCGAACACCGGGGAGCTGTTTTTT. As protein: CASSLVGTANTGELFF. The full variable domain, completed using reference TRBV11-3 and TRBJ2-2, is EAGVVQSPRYKIIEKKQPVAFWCNPISGHNTLYWYLQNLGQGPELLIRYENEEAVDDSQLPKDRFSAERLKGVDSTLKIQPAELGDSAVYLCASSLVGTANTGELFFGEGSRLTVL.